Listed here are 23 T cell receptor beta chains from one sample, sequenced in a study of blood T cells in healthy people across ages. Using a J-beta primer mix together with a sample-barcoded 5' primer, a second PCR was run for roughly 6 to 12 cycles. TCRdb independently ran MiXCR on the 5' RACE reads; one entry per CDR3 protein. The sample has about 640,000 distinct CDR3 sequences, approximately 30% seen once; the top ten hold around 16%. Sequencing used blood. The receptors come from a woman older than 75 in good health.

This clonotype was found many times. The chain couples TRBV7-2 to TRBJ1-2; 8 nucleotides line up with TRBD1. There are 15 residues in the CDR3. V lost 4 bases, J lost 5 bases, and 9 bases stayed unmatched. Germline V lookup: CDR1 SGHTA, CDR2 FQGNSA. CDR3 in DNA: TGTGCCAGCAGCTCTCGACAGGGGCCACTTTATGGCTACACCTTC. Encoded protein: CASSSRQGPLYGYTF.

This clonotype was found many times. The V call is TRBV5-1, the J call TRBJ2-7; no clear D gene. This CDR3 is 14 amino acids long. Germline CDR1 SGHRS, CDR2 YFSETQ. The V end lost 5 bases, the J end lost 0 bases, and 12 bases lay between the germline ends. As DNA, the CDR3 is TGCGCCAGCAGTGACGGTGGCAGCTCCTACGAGCAGTACTTC. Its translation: CASSDGGSSYEQYF.

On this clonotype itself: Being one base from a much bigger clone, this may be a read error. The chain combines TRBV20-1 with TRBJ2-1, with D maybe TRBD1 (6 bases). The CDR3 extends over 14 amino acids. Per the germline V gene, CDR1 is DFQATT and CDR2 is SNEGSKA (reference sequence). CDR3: CSASPGHDYDEQFF. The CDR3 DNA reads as TGCAGTGCTAGCCCGGGACACGACTACGATGAGCAGTTCTTC.

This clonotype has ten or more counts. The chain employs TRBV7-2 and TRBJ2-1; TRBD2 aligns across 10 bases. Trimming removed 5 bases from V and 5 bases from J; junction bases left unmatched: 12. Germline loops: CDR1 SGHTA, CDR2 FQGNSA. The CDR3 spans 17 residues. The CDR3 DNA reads TGTGCCAGCAGCCCATTTAGCGGGGGGTCATCCCACAATGAGCAGTTCTTC. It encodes CASSPFSGGSSHNEQFF.

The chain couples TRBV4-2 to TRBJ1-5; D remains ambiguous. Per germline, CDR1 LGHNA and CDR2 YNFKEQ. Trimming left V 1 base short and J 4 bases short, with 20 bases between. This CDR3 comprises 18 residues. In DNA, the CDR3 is TGTGCCAGCAGCCAAGGGTTACGGCAGGCGCTTTGGAATCAGCCCCAGCATTTT. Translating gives CASSQGLRQALWNQPQHF.

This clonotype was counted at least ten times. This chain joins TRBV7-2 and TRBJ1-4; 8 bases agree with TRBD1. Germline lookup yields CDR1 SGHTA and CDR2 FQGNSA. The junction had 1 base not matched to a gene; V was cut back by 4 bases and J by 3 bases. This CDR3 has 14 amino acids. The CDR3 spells CASSSTGANEKLFF. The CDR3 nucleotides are TGTGCCAGCAGCTCGACAGGGGCTAATGAAAAACTGTTTTTT. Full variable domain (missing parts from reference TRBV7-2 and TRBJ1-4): GAGVSQSPSNKVTEKGKDVELRCDPISGHTALYWYRQSLGQGLEFLIYFQGNSAPDKSGLPSDRFSAERTGGSVSTLTIQRTQQEDSAVYLCASSSTGANEKLFFGSGTQLSVL.

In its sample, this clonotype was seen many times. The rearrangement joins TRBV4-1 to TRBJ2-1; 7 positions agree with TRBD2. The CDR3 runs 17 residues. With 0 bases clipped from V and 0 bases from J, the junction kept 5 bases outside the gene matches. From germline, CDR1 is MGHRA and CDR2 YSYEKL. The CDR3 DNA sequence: TGCGCCAGCAGCCAAGAAGAGGGAGGGAGCTCCTACAATGAGCAGTTCTTC. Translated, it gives CASSQEEGGSSYNEQFF.

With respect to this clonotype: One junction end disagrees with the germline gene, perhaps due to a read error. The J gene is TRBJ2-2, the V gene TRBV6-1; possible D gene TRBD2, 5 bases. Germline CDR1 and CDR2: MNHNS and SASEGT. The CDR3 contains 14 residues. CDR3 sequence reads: CTSGERPTAGELFF. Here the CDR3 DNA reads TGTACCAGCGGAGAGCGACCCACCGCCGGGGAGCTGTTTTTT.

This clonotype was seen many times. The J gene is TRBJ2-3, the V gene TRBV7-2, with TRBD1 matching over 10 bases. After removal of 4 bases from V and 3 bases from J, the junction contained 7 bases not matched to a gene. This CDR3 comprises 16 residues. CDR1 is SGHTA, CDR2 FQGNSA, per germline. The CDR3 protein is CASSSIPGQGTDTQYF. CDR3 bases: TGTGCCAGCAGCTCGATTCCGGGACAGGGGACAGATACGCAGTATTTT.

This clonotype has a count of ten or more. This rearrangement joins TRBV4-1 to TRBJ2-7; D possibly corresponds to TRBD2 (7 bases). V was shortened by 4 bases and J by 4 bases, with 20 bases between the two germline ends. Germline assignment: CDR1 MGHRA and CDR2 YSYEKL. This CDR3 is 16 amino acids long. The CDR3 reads CASSRIHRGAIYEQYF. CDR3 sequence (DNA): TGCGCCAGCAGCCGGATCCACCGGGGGGCTATATACGAGCAGTACTTC.

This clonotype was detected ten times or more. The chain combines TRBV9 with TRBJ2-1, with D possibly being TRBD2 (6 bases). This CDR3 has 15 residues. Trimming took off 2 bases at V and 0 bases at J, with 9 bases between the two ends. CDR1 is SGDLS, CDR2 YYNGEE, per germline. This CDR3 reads CASSVSGISYNEQFF. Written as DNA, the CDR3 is TGTGCCAGCAGCGTTAGCGGAATCTCCTACAATGAGCAGTTCTTC.

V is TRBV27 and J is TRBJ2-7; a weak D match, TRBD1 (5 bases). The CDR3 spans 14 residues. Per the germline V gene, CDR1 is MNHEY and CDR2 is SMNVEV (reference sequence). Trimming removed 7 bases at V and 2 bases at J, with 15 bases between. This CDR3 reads CASITQGRTYEQYF. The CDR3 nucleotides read TGTGCCAGCATAACCCAGGGTAGGACCTACGAGCAGTACTTC.

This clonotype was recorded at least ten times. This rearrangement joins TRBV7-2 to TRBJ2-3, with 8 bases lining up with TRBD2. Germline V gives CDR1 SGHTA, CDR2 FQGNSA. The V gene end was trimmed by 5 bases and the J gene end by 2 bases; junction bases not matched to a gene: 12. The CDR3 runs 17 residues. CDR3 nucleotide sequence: TGTGCCAGCAGCCCCCGCGGAGCGGGGGACTTCACAGATACGCAGTATTTT. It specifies CASSPRGAGDFTDTQYF.

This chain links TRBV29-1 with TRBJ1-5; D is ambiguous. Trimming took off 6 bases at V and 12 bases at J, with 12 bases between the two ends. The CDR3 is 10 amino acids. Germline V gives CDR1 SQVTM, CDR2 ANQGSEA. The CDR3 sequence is CSVEEGGQHF. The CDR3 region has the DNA TGCAGCGTAGAGGAGGGAGGCCAGCATTTT.

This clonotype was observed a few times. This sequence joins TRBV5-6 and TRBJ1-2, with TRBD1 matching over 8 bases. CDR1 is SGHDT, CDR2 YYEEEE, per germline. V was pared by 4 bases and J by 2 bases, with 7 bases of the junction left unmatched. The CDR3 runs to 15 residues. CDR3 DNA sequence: TGTGCCAGCAGCGCTACCGGGACAGGCAACTATGGCTACACCTTC. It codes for CASSATGTGNYGYTF.

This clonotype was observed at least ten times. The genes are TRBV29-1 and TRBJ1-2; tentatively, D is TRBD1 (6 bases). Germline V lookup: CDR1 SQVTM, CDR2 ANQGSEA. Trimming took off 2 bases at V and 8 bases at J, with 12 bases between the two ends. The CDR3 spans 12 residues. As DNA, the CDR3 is TGCAGCGTTGAAATAGGAGGGGGAGGCTACACCTTC. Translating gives CSVEIGGGGYTF.

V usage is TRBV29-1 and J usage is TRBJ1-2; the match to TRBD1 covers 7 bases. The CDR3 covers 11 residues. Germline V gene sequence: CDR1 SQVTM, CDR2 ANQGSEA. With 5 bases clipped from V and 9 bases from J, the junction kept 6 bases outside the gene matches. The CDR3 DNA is TGCAGCGTTCTGAGGGGGCAAAGCTACACCTTC. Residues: CSVLRGQSYTF.

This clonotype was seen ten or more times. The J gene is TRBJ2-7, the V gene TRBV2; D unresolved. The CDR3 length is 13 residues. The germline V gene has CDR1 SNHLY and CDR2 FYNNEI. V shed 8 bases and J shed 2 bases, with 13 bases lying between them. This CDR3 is CASQAGRTYEQYF. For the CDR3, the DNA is TGTGCCAGCCAGGCAGGTCGTACCTACGAGCAGTACTTC. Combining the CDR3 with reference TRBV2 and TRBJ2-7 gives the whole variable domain EPEVTQTPSHQVTQMGQEVILRCVPISNHLYFYWYRQILGQKVEFLVSFYNNEISEKSEIFDDQFSVERPDGSNFTLKIRSTKLEDSAMYFCASQAGRTYEQYFGPGTRLTVT.

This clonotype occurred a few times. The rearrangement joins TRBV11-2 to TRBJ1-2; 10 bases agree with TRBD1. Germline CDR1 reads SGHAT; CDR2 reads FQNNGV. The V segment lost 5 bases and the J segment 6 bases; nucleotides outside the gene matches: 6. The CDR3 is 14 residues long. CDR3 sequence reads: CASSLWDRGDGYTF. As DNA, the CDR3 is TGTGCCAGCAGCCTTTGGGACAGGGGAGATGGCTACACCTTC.

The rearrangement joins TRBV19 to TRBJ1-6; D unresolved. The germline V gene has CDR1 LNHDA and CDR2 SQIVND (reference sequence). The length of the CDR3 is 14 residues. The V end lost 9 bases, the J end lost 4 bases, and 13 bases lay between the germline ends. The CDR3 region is CASVNSGYNSPLHF. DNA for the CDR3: TGTGCCAGCGTTAATAGTGGATATAATTCACCCCTCCACTTT.

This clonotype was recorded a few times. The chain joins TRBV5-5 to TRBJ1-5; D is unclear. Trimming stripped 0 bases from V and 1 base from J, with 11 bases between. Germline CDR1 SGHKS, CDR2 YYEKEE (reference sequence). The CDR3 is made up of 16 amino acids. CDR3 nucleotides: TGTGCCAGCAGCTTGGGGAGGGATAGGAGCAATCAGCCCCAGCATTTT. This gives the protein CASSLGRDRSNQPQHF.

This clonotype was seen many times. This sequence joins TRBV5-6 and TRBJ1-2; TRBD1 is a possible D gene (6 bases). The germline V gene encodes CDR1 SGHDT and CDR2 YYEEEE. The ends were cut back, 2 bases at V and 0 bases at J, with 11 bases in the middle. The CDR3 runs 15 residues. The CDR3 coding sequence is TGTGCCAGCAGCTTTGGGACAAGTACTAACTATGGCTACACCTTC. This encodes CASSFGTSTNYGYTF.

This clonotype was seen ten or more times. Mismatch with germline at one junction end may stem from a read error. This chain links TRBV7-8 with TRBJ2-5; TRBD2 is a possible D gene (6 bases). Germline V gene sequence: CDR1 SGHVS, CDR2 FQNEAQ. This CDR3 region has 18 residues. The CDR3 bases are TGTGCCAGCAGCCTAGCCCGGAAGGGACTGAGGGGTGGAGAGACCCAGTACTTC. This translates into CASSLARKGLRGGETQYF.